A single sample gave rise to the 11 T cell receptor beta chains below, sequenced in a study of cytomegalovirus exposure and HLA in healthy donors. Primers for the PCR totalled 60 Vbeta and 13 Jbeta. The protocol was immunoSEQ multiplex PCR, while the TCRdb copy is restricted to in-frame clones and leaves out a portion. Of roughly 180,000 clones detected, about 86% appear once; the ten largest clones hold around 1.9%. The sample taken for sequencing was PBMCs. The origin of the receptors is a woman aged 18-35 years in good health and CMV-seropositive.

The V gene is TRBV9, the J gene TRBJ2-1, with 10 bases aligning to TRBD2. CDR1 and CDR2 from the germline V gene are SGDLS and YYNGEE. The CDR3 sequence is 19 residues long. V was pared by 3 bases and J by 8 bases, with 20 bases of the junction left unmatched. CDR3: CASSAGASGGRGGVYEQFF. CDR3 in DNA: TGTGCCAGCAGCGCGGGGGCTAGCGGGGGCCGGGGGGGTGTGTATGAGCAGTTCTTC.

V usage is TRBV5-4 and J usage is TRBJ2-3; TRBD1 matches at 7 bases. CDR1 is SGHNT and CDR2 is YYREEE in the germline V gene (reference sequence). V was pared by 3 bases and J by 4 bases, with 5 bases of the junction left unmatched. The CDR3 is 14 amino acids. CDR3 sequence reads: CASSSRQGPDTQYF. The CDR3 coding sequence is TGTGCCAGCAGCTCACGACAGGGCCCAGATACGCAGTATTTT.

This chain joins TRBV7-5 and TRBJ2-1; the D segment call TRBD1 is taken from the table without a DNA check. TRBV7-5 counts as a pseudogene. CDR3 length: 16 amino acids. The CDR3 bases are TGTGTCAGAAGCTTATCTCAGGGGATGACCTACAATGAGCAGTTCTTC. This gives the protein CVRSLSQGMTYNEQFF.

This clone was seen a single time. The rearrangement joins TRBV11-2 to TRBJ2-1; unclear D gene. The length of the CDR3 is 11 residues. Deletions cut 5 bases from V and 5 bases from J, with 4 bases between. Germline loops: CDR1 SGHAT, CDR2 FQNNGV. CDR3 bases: TGTGCCAGCAGCCTAAACAATGAGCAGTTCTTC. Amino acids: CASSLNNEQFF.

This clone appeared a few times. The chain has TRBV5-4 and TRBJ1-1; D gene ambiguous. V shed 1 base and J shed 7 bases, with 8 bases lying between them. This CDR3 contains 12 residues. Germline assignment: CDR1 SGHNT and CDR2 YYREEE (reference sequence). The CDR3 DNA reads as TGTGCCAGCAGCTTGTCCGGTGATGAAGCTTTCTTT. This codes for CASSLSGDEAFF.

The CDR3 loop reads CASSIYRTHQPQHF. The CDR3 DNA sequence: TGTGCCAGTAGTATCTACAGGACCCATCAGCCCCAGCATTTT. The chain couples TRBV19 to TRBJ1-5, with a possible D match to TRBD1 (5 bases). CDR3 length: 14 amino acids. Trimming left V 3 bases short and J 5 bases short, with 11 bases between. The germline gives CDR1 LNHDA, CDR2 SQIVND (reference sequence).

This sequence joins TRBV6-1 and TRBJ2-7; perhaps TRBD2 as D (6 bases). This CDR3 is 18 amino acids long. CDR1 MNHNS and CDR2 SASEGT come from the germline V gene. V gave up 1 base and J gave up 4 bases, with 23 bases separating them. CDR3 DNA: TGTGCCAGCAGTGAAGTGTCCCCGGTGGGCGGGGCCTCATACGAGCAGTACTTC. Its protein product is CASSEVSPVGGASYEQYF.

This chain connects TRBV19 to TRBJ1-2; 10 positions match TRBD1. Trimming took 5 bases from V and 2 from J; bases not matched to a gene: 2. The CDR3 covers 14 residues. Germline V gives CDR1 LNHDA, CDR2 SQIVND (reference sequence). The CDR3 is CASSRQGANYGYTF. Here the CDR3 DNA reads TGTGCCAGTAGTCGACAGGGGGCGAACTATGGCTACACCTTC.

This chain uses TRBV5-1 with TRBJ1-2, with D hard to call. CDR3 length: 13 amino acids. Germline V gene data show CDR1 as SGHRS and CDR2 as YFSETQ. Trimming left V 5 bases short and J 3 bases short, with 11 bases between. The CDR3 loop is CASRTIEDYGYTF. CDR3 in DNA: TGCGCCAGCAGAACTATAGAAGACTATGGCTACACCTTC.

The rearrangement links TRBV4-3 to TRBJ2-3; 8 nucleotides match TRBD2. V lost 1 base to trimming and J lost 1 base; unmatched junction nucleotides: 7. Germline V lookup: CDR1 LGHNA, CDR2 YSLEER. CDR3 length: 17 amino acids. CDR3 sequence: CASSQVRGGRGTDTQYF. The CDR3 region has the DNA TGCGCCAGCAGCCAAGTCCGGGGGGGCCGGGGCACAGATACGCAGTATTTT.

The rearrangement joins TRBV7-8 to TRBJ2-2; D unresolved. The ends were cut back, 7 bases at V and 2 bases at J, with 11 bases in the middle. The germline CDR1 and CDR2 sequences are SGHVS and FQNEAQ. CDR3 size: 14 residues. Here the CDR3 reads CASTPTPNTGELFF. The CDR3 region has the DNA TGTGCCAGCACCCCCACACCAAACACCGGGGAGCTGTTTTTT. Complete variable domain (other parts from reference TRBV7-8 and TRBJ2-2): GAGVSQSPRYKVAKRGQDVALRCDPISGHVSLFWYQQALGQGPEFLTYFQNEAQLDKSGLPSDRFFAERPEGSVSTLKIQRTQQEDSAVYLCASTPTPNTGELFFGEGSRLTVL.